The clone carrying this TCR beta chain is medium-sized by share. What it binds is not known. The PCR was carried out with 60 Vbeta primers and 13 Jbeta primers. Method: immunoSEQ multiplex PCR; TCRdb's copy keeps in-frame clones and lacks some. Of about 37,000 clones in the sample, approximately 63% were seen once. Trimming took 5 bases from V and 0 from J; bases not matched to a gene: 5. CDR1 and CDR2 (germline): MNHEY, SVGAGI. The CDR3 extends over 15 amino acids. These data originate in a study of cytomegalovirus exposure and HLA in healthy donors. Study-level findings and limits: Several V segments, TRBV6-2 and TRBV6-3 among them, could not be told apart and were dropped.

The donors comprised healthy bone marrow donors. The source material was PBMCs. This TCR derives from a middle-aged man in good health and CMV-seronegative. The genes are TRBV6-5 and TRBJ1-2; 8 positions match TRBD1. The chain's CDR3 is CASSPAGGTNYGYTF. The DNA of the CDR3 is TGTGCCAGCAGTCCCGCAGGGGGCACTAACTATGGCTACACCTTC.